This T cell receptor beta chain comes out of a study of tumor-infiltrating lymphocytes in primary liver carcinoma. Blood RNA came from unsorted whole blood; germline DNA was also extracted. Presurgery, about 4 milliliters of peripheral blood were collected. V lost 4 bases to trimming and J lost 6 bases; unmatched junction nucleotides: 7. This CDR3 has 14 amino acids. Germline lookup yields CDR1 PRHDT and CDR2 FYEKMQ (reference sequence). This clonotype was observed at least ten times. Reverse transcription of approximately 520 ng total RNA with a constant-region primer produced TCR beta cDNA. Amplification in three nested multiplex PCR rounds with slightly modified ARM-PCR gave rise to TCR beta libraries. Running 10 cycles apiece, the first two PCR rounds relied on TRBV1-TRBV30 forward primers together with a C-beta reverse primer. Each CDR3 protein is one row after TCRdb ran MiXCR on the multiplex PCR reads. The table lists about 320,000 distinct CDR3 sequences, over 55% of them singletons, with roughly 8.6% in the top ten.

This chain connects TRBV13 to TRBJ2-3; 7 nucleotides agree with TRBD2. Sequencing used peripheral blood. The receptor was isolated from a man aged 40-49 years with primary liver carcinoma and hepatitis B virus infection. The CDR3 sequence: CASSSTSEGDTQYF. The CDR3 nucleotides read TGTGCCAGCAGCTCTACTAGCGAAGGGGATACGCAGTATTTT.